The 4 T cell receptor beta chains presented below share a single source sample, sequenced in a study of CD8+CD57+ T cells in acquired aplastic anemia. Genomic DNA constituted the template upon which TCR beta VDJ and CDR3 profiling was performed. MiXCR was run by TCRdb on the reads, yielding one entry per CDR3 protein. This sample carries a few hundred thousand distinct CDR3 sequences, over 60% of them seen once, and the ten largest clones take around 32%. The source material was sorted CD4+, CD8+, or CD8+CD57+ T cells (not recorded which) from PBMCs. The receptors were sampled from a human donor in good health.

Here the CDR3 DNA reads TGTGCCAGCAGCTTATATCCGGAGACCTATCAAGAGACCCAGTACTTC. This gives the protein CASSLYPETYQETQYF. V and J are TRBV7-8 and TRBJ2-5, with D hard to call. The CDR3 runs 16 residues. V gave up 2 bases and J gave up 2 bases, with 15 bases separating them. CDR1 and CDR2 (germline): SGHVS, FQNEAQ. Looking up the rest from reference TRBV7-8 and TRBJ2-5 gives the full variable domain: GAGVSQSPRYKVAKRGQDVALRCDPISGHVSLFWYQQALGQGPEFLTYFQNEAQLDKSGLPSDRFFAERPEGSVSTLKIQRTQQEDSAVYLCASSLYPETYQETQYFGPGTRLLVL.

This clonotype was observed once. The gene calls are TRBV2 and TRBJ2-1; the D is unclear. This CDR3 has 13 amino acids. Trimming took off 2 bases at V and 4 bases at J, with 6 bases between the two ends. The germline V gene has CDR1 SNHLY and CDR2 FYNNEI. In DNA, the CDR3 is TGTGCCAGCAGTGAACATGGTTACAATGAGCAGTTCTTC. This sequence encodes CASSEHGYNEQFF.

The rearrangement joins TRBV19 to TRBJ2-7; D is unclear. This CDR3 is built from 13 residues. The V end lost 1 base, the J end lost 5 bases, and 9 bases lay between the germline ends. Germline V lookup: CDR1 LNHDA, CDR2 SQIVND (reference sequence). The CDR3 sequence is CASSIGKGNEQYF. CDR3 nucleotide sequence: TGTGCCAGTAGTATAGGGAAGGGCAACGAGCAGTACTTC.

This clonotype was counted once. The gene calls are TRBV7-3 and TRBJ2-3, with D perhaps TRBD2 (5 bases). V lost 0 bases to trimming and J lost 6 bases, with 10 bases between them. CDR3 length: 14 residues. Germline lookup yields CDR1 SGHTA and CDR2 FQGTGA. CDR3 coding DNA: TGTGCCAGCAGCTTAACTTCGGTAGCGGATACGCAGTATTTT. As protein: CASSLTSVADTQYF.